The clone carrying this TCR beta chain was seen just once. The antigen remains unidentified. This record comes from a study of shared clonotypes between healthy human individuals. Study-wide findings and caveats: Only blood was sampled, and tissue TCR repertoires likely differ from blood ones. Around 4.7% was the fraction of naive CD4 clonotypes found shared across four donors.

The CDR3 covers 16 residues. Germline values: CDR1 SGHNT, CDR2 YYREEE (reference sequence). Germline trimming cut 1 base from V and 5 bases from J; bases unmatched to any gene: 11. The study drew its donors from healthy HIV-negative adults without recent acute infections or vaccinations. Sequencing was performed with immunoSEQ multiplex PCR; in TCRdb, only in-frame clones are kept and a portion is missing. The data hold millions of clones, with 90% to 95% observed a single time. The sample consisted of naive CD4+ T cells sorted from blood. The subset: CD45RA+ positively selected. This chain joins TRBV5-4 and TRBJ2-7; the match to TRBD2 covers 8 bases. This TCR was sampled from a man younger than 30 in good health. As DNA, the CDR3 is TGTGCCAGCAGCTTGTCGTATCGGGAGGGCCCAGACGAGCAGTACTTC. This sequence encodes CASSLSYREGPDEQYF.